The present TCR beta chain was sequenced within a study of graft-versus-host responses after intestinal transplantation. In the case of this clone: Its target is not known.

The data were produced by immunoSEQ multiplex PCR, yet TCRdb's version contains in-frame clones alone and is incomplete. The sample records under 100,000 clones, around 90% being singletons. The receptor was isolated from a human donor who was the organ donor for an intestinal transplant. This specimen was unstimulated CD8+ T cells sorted from spleen or lymph node cells, taken before transplant.

CDR3 in DNA: TGCGCCAGCAGCCAAAAACCCCAGGGGAACACCGGGGAGCTGTTTTTT. Protein sequence: CASSQKPQGNTGELFF. This chain links TRBV4-1 with TRBJ2-2, with D maybe TRBD1 (5 bases). CDR3 size: 16 residues. V gave up 2 bases and J gave up 1 base, with 11 bases separating them. Germline V lookup: CDR1 MGHRA, CDR2 YSYEKL.